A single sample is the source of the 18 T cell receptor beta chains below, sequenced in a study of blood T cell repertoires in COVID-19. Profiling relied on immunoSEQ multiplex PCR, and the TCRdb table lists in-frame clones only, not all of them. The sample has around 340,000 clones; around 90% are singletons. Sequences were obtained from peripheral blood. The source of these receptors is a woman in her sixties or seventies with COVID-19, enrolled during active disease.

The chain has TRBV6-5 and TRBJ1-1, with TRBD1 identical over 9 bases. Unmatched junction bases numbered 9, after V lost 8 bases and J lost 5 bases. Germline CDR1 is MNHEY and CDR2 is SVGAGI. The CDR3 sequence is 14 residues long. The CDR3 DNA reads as TGTGCCAGCTGGCCGGGACAGGGACGAACTGAAGCTTTCTTT. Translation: CASWPGQGRTEAFF.

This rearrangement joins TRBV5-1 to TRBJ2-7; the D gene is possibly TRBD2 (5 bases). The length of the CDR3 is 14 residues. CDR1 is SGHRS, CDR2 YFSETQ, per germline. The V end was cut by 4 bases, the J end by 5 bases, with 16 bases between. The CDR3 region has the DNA TGCGCCAGCAGCGGGAGTTCGAGGGCCCACGAGCAGTACTTC. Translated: CASSGSSRAHEQYF.

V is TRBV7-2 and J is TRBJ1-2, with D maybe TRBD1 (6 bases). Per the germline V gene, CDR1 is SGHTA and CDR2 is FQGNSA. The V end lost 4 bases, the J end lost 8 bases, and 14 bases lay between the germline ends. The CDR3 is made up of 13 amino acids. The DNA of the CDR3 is TGTGCCAGCAGCTCGAGGGGGTTCGGCGGCTACACCTTC. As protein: CASSSRGFGGYTF.

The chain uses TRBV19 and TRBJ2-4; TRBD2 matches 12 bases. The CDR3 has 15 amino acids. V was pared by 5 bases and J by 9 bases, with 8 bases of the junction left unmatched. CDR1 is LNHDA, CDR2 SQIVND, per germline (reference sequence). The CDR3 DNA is TGTGCCAGTAGTTCGACTAGCGGGGGCTACGGCATTCAGTACTTC. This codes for CASSSTSGGYGIQYF.

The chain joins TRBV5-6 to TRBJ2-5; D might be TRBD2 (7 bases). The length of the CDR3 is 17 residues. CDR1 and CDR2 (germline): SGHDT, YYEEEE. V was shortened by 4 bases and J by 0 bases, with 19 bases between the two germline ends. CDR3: CASSPLGGGAYQETQYF. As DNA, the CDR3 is TGTGCCAGCAGCCCCTTAGGTGGGGGGGCGTACCAAGAGACCCAGTACTTC. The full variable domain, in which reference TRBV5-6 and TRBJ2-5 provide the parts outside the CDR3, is DAGVTQSPTHLIKTRGQQVTLRCSPKSGHDTVSWYQQALGQGPQFIFQYYEEEERQRGNFPDRFSGHQFPNYSSELNVNALLLGDSALYLCASSPLGGGAYQETQYFGPGTRLLVL.

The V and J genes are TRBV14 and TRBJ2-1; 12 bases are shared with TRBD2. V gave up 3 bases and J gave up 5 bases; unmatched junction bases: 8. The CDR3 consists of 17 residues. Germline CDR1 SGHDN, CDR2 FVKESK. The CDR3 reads CASSQALLAGGHNEQFF. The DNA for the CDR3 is TGTGCCAGCAGCCAGGCCTTACTAGCGGGGGGCCACAATGAGCAGTTCTTC.

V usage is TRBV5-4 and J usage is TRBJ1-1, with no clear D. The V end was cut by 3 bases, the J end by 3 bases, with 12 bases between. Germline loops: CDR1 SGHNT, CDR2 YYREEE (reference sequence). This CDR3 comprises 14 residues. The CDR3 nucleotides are TGTGCCAGCAGCTCCCGTCTGAGGGACACTGAAGCTTTCTTT. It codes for CASSSRLRDTEAFF.

The CDR3 region has the DNA TGTGCCAGCAGCGTAGCTAGGATTTGGGAGACCCAGTACTTC. It specifies CASSVARIWETQYF. This chain joins TRBV9 and TRBJ2-5; D remains ambiguous. The CDR3 is 14 amino acids. The germline V gene has CDR1 SGDLS and CDR2 YYNGEE. Trimming took 0 bases from V and 5 from J, leaving 11 bases between them.

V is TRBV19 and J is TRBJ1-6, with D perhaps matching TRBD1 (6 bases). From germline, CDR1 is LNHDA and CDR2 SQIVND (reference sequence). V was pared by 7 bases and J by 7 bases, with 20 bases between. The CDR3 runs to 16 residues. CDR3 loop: CASTKDPPGHNSPLHF. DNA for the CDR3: TGTGCCAGTACGAAGGACCCCCCGGGACACAATTCACCCCTCCACTTT.

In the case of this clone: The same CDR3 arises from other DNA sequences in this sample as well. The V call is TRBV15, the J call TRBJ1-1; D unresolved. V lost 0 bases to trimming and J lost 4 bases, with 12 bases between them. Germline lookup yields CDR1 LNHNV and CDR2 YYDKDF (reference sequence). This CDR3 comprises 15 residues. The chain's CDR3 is CATSRDRRGSTEAFF. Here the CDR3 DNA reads TGTGCCACCAGCAGAGATCGCAGAGGCTCCACTGAAGCTTTCTTT.

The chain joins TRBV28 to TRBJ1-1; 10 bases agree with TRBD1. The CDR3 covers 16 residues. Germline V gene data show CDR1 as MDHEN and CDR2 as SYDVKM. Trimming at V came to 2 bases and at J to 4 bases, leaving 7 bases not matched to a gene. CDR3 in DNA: TGTGCCAGCAGTTTAAGCTCTAGACAGGGGGCCACTGAAGCTTTCTTT. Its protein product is CASSLSSRQGATEAFF.

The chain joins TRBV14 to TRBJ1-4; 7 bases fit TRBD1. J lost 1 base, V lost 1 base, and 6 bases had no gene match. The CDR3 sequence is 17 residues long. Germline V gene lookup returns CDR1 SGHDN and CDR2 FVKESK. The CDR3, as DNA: TGTGCCAGCAGCCAAGGGGGCAGGGGGAGAACTAATGAAAAACTGTTTTTT. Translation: CASSQGGRGRTNEKLFF.

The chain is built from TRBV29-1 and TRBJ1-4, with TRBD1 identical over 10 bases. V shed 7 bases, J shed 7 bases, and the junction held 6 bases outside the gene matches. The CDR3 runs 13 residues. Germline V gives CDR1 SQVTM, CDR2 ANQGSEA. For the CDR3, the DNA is TGCAGCGGCGGGGACAGGGGAGGTGAAAAACTGTTTTTT. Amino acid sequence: CSGGDRGGEKLFF.

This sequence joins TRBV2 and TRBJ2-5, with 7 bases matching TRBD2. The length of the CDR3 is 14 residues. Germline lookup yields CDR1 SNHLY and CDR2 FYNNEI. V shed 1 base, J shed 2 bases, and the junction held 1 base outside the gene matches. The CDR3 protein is CASSEGTSQETQYF. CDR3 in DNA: TGTGCCAGCAGTGAAGGGACTAGTCAAGAGACCCAGTACTTC.

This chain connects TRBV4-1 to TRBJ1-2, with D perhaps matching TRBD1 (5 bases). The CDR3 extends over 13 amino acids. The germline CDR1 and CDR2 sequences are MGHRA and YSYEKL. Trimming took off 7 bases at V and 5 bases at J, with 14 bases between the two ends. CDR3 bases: TGCGCCAGCAAAAAGGCTCGGGGGTATGGCTACACCTTC. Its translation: CASKKARGYGYTF.

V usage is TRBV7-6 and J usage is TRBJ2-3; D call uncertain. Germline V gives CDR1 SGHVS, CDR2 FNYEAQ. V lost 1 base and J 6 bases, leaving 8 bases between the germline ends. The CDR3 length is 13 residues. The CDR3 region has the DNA TGTGCCAGCAGCTTAGGGATCAGGGATACGCAGTATTTT. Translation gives CASSLGIRDTQYF.

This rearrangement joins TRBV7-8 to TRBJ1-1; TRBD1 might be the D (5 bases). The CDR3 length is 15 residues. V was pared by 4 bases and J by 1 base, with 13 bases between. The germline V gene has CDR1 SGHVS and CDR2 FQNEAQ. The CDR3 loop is CASSSGRGGNTEAFF. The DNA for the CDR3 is TGTGCCAGCAGCTCTGGACGGGGGGGGAACACTGAAGCTTTCTTT.

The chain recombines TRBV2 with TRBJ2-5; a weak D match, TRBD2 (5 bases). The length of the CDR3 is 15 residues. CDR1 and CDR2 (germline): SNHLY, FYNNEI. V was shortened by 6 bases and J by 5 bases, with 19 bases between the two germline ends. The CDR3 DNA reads TGTGCCAGCAGCGCTGGTGAGGGATTCCGGGAGACCCAGTACTTC. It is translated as CASSAGEGFRETQYF.